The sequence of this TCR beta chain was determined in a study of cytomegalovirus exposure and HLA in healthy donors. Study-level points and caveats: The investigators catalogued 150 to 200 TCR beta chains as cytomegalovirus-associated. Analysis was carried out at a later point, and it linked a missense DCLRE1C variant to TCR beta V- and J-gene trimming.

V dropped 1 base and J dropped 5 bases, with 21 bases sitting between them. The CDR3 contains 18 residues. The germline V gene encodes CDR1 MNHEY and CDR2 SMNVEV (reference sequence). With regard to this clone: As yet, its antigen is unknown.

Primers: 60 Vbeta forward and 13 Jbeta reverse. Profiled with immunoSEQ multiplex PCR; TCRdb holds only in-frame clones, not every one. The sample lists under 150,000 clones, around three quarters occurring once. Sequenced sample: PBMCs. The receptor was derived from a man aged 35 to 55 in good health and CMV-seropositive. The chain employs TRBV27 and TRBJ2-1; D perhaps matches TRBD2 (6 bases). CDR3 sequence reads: CASSLWGESGIHDNEQFF. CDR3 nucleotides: TGTGCCAGCAGTTTATGGGGGGAGTCAGGTATCCACGACAATGAGCAGTTCTTC.